One and the same sample provided the 10 T cell receptor beta chains below, sequenced in a study of control samples from healthy donors and cancer patients. Data came from immunoSEQ multiplex PCR; TCRdb stores just in-frame clones and leaves some out. This table holds approximately 92,000 clones, approximately 93% found once. The sample comprised blood. These receptors all come from a woman aged 30 to 39 in good health.

CDR3 DNA sequence: TGTGCCAGCAGTTTATCATACAGGAGCAATCAGCCCCAGCATTTT. The encoded protein is CASSLSYRSNQPQHF. The chain recombines TRBV27 with TRBJ1-5; a possible D gene is TRBD1 (5 bases). The V end lost 0 bases, the J end lost 1 base, and 7 bases lay between the germline ends. From germline, CDR1 is MNHEY and CDR2 SMNVEV (reference sequence). There are 15 residues in the CDR3.

This clone was found once. The chain recombines TRBV30 with TRBJ2-2; 8 bases line up with TRBD2. J was trimmed by 6 bases and V by 6 bases; bases with no gene match: 9. CDR1 and CDR2 from the germline V gene are GTSNPN and SVGIG (reference sequence). This CDR3 region has 14 residues. In nucleotides, the CDR3 is TGTGCCTGTAGACGGGGGGGCGGTCCCGGGGAGCTGTTTTTT. Translating gives CACRRGGGPGELFF.

V usage is TRBV5-1 and J usage is TRBJ2-7; D unclear. The CDR3 is 13 amino acids. V lost 2 bases to trimming and J lost 2 bases, with 8 bases between them. Per the germline V gene, CDR1 is SGHRS and CDR2 is YFSETQ. The CDR3 sequence is CASSFDQAYEQYF. DNA of the CDR3: TGCGCCAGCAGCTTTGATCAGGCCTACGAGCAGTACTTC.

This clone was seen a single time. J is TRBJ1-2 and V is TRBV7-9; TRBD1 might be the D (5 bases). The CDR3 extends over 15 amino acids. Germline CDR1 is SEHNR and CDR2 is FQNEAQ (reference sequence). V lost 5 bases to trimming and J lost 4 bases, with 17 bases between them. Here the CDR3 DNA reads TGTGCCAGCAGCCTTTCCGTCCGGGGCCCCTATGGCTACACCTTC. Amino acids: CASSLSVRGPYGYTF.

The chain links TRBV30 to TRBJ2-7, with 8 bases identical to TRBD1. V shed 0 bases, J shed 0 bases, and the junction held 4 bases outside the gene matches. The CDR3 covers 15 residues. Germline-derived CDR1 and CDR2 are GTSNPN and SVGIG (reference sequence). CDR3 coding DNA: TGTGCCTGGAGTGTGAGGACAGGGAGCTCCTACGAGCAGTACTTC. This codes for CAWSVRTGSSYEQYF.

The chain uses TRBV4-2 and TRBJ2-1, with D perhaps TRBD2 (5 bases). V lost 0 bases, J lost 2 bases, and 8 bases lay in between. The CDR3 is 15 amino acids. Germline loops: CDR1 LGHNA, CDR2 YNFKEQ. The DNA of the CDR3 is TGTGCCAGCAGCCAAGATACGGGGACCTACAATGAGCAGTTCTTC. This gives the protein CASSQDTGTYNEQFF.

V and J are TRBV14 and TRBJ2-7; no firm D call. CDR1 is SGHDN and CDR2 is FVKESK in the germline V gene. The CDR3 totals 15 residues. V was clipped by 3 bases and J by 9 bases, with 21 bases between them. CDR3 loop: CASSQTSPSRTGQYF. CDR3 bases: TGTGCCAGCAGCCAGACAAGCCCCTCTCGGACGGGGCAGTACTTC.

The chain joins TRBV15 to TRBJ2-1; D not resolved. Germline CDR1 reads LNHNV; CDR2 reads YYDKDF (reference sequence). V dropped 1 base and J dropped 4 bases, with 8 bases sitting between them. CDR3 length equals 14 residues. DNA for the CDR3: TGTGCCACCAGCAGAGCGGACCTTTACAATGAGCAGTTCTTC. Amino acids: CATSRADLYNEQFF.

This sequence joins TRBV19 and TRBJ1-2; TRBD1 is a possible D gene (5 bases). CDR1 LNHDA and CDR2 SQIVND come from the germline V gene (reference sequence). This CDR3 has 15 residues. Between the trimmed V and J ends, which lost 1 base and 4 bases, there was a span of 13 bases. The CDR3 DNA sequence: TGTGCCAGTAGTATAGGAGGACAAGCCTTCTATGGCTACACCTTC. It is translated as CASSIGGQAFYGYTF.

The chain employs TRBV6-5 and TRBJ2-2, with D uncertain. There are 15 residues in the CDR3. Trimming shortened V by 6 bases and J by 7 bases, and 18 bases separated the two germline ends. The germline V gene has CDR1 MNHEY and CDR2 SVGAGI. The CDR3 is CASRETSTIGGELFF. The DNA for the CDR3 is TGTGCCAGCAGAGAGACATCGACGATTGGCGGGGAGCTGTTTTTT.